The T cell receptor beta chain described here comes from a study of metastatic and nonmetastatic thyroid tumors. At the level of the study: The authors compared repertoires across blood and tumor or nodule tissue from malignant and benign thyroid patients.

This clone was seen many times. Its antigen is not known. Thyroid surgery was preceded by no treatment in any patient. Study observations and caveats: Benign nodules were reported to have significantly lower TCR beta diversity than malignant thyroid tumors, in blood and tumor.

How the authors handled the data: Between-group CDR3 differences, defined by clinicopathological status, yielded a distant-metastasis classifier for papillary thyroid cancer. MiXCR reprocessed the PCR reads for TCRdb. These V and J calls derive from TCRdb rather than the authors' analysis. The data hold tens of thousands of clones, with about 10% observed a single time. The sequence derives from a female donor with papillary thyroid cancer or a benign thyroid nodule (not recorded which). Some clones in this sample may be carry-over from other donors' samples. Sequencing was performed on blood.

The CDR3 nucleotides read TGTGCCAGCAGTTTTACCCTTCTAGCGGGAGGCCAGAATACGCAGTATTTT. It is translated as CASSFTLLAGGQNTQYF. The J gene is TRBJ2-3, the V gene TRBV6-5, with 11 bases lining up with TRBD2. Germline V gene sequence: CDR1 MNHEY, CDR2 SVGAGI. Unmatched junction bases numbered 13, after V lost 4 bases and J lost 7 bases. The CDR3 loop spans 17 amino acids.